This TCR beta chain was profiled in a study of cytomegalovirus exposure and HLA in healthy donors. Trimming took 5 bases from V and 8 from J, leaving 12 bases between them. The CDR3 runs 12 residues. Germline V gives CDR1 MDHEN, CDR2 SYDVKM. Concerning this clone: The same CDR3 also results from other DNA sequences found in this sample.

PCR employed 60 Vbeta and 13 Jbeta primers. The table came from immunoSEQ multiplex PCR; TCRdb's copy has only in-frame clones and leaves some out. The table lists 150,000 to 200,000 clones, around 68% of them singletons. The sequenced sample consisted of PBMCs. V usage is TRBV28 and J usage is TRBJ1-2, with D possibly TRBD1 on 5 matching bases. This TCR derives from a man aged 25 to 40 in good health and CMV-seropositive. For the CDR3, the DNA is TGTGCCAGCAGTCTGCAGGGTCGGGGCTACACCTTC. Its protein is CASSLQGRGYTF.